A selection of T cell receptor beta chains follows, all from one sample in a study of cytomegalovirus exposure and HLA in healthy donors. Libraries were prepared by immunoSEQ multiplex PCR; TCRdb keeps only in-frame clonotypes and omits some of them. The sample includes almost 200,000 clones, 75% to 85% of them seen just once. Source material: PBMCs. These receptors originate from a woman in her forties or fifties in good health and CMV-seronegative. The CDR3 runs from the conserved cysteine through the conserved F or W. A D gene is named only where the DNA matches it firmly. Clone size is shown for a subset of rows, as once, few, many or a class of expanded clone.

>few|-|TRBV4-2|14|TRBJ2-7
CASSQDRQVYEQYF
TGTGCCAGCAGCCAAGATAGGCAGGTCTACGAGCAGTACTTC
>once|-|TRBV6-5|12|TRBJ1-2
CASIGEDYGYTF
TGTGCCAGCATAGGGGAGGACTATGGCTACACCTTC
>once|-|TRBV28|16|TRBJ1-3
CASSPADTHSGNTIYF
TGTGCCAGCAGCCCTGCCGACACCCACTCTGGAAACACCATATATTTT
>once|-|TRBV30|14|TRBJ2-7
CAWTPGPIPYEQYF
TGTGCCTGGACCCCGGGTCCCATCCCCTACGAGCAGTACTTC
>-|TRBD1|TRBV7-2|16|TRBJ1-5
CASSLGTGNTNQPQHF
TGTGCCAGCAGCTTAGGGACAGGAAACACCAATCAGCCCCAGCATTTT
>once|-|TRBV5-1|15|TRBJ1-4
CASSLDRVPNEKLFF
TGCGCCAGCAGCTTGGACAGGGTCCCGAATGAAAAACTGTTTTTT
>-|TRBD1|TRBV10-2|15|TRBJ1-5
CASSARQGADQPQHF
TGCGCCAGCAGTGCCAGACAGGGGGCGGATCAGCCCCAGCATTTT
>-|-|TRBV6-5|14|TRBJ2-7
CASRGTPEGYEQYF
TGTGCCAGCCGGGGGACCCCGGAGGGGTACGAGCAGTACTTC
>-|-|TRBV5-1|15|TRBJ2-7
CASRPGGTGLGEQYF
TGCGCCAGCAGACCGGGGGGGACAGGGCTGGGCGAGCAGTACTTC
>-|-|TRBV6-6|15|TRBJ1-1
CASSRVAATSTEAFF
TGTGCCAGCAGTCGAGTAGCGGCTACAAGCACTGAAGCTTTCTTT
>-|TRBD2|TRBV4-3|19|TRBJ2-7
CASSQDGSGRAVVPNEQYF
TGCGCCAGCAGCCAAGACGGGAGCGGGAGGGCCGTCGTCCCCAACGAGCAGTACTTC
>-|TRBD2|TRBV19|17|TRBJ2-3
CASSMRLAGLSTDTQYF
TGTGCCAGTAGTATGAGACTAGCGGGGCTTAGCACAGATACGCAGTATTTT
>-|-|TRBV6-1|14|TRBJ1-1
CASSVAGASGTAFF
TGTGCCAGCAGTGTTGCGGGGGCTTCGGGCACGGCTTTCTTT
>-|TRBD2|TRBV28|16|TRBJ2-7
CASSLLASGSSYEQCF
TGTGCCAGCAGTTTATTGGCTAGCGGTAGCTCCTACGAGCAGTGCTTC
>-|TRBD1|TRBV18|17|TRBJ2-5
CASSQPGNRGPLGTQYF
TGTGCCAGCTCGCAACCTGGGAACAGGGGCCCCTTGGGGACCCAGTACTTC
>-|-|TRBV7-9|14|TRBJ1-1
CSSSLLGMNTEAFF
TGTTCCAGCAGCTTACTGGGCATGAACACTGAAGCTTTCTTT
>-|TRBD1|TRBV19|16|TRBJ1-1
CASSIETGGPNTEAFF
TGTGCCAGTAGTATAGAGACAGGGGGGCCGAACACTGAAGCTTTCTTT
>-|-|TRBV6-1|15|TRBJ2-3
CASSPLAGSTDTQYF
TGTGCCAGCAGCCCACTCGCGGGGAGCACAGATACGCAGTATTTT
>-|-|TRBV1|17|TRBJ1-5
CTSSQDGRGTGNQPQHF
TGCACCAGCAGCCAAGATGGTCGGGGGACCGGCAATCAGCCCCAGCATTTT
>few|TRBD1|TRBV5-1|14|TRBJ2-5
CASRPGQGHETQYF
TGCGCCAGCAGACCGGGACAGGGGCACGAGACCCAGTACTTC
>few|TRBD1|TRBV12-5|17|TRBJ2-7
CASGLACRDRGTYEQYF
TGTGCTAGTGGTTTGGCGTGCCGGGACAGGGGGACCTACGAGCAGTACTTC
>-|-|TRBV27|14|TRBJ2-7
CASSFGSRSYEQYF
TGTGCCAGCAGTTTCGGGAGCCGCTCCTACGAGCAGTACTTC
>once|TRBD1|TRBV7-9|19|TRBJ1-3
CASSSSGTVPLSSGNTIYF
TGTGCCAGCAGCTCCTCCGGGACAGTGCCCCTCAGCTCTGGAAACACCATATATTTT
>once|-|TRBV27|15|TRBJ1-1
CASRGSQGPNTEAFF
TGTGCCAGCAGAGGCTCACAGGGACCTAACACTGAAGCTTTCTTT
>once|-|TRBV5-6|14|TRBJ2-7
CASSLQDKAYEQYF
TGTGCCAGCAGCTTGCAGGATAAAGCCTACGAGCAGTACTTC
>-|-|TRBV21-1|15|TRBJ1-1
CASSPRVRLNTEAFF
TGTGCCAGCAGCCCTCGTGTGAGGTTGAACACTGAAGCTTTCTTT
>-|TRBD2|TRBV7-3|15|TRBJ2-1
CASSPLAGPRGEQFF
TGTGCCAGCAGCCCCCTAGCGGGCCCGAGGGGTGAGCAGTTCTTC
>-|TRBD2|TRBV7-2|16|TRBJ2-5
CASSLGAGGGQETQYF
TGTGCCAGCAGCTTAGGGGCGGGAGGGGGACAAGAGACCCAGTACTTC